This T cell receptor beta chain was recorded in a study of T cells in Graves' hyperthyroidism and ophthalmopathy. The ends were cut back, 4 bases at V and 2 bases at J, with 15 bases in the middle. CDR1 and CDR2 (germline): SGHDN, FVKESK. The length of the CDR3 is 16 residues. There were TCR beta CDR3 regions amplified from RNA transcripts. The HTBI primer set drove a first-round RT-PCR of the TCR CDR3. TCRdb passed the multiplex PCR reads through MiXCR, listing each CDR3 protein once. Altogether a few hundred thousand distinct CDR3 sequences are present, over 45% being singletons, with the ten largest covering about two fifths.

The TCR sequence derives from an adult woman with Graves' disease, either hyperthyroidism or ophthalmopathy (not recorded which). Material: peripheral blood or thyroid tissue (not recorded which). The V and J genes are TRBV14 and TRBJ1-5; D is unresolved. Here the CDR3 reads CASSRGPHVGNQPQHF. CDR3 nucleotide sequence: TGTGCCAGCAGCCGAGGCCCCCACGTTGGCAATCAGCCCCAGCATTTT.